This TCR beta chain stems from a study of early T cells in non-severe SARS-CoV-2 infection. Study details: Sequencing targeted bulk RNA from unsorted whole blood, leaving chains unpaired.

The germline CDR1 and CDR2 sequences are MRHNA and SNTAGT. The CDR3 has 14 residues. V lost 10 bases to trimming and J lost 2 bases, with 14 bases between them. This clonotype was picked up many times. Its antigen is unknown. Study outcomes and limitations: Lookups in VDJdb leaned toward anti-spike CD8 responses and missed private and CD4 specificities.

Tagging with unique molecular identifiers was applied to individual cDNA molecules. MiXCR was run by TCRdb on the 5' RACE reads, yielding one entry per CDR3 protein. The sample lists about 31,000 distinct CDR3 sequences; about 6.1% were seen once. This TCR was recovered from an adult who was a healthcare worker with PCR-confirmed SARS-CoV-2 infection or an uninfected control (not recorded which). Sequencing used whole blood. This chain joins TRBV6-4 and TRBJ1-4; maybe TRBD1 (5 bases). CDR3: CAIFRRGTNEKLFF. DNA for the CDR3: TGTGCCATTTTCCGACGGGGCACTAATGAAAAACTGTTTTTT.